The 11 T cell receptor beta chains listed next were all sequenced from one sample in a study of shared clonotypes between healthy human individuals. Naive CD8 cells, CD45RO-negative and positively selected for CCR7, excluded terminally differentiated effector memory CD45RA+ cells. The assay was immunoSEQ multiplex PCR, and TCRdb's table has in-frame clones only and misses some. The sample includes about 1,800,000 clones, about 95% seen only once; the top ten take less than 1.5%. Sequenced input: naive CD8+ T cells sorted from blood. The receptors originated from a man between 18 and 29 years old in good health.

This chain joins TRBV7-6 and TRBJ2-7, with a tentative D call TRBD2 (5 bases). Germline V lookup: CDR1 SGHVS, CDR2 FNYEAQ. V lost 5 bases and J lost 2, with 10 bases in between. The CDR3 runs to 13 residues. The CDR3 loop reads CASSGGVTYEQYF. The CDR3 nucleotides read TGTGCCAGCAGCGGAGGTGTGACCTACGAGCAGTACTTC.

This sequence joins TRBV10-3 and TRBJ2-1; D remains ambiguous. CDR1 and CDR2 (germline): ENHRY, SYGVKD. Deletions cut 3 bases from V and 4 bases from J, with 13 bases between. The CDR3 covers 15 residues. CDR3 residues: CAISDPARPYNEQFF. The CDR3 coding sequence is TGTGCCATCAGTGATCCAGCGAGACCGTACAATGAGCAGTTCTTC.

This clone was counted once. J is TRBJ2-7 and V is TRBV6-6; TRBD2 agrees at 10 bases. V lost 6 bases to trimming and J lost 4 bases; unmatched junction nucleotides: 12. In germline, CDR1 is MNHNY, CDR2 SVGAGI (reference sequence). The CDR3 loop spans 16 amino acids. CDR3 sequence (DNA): TGTGCCAGCAGAACCGGGACTAGCGTTAGCCTTTACGAGCAGTACTTC. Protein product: CASRTGTSVSLYEQYF.

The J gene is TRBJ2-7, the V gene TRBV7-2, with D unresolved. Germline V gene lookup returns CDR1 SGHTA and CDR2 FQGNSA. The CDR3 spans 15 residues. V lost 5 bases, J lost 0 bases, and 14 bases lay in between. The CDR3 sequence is CASSPGGINSYEQYF. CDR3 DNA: TGTGCCAGCAGCCCTGGTGGTATTAACTCCTACGAGCAGTACTTC. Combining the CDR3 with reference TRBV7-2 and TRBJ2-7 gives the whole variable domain GAGVSQSPSNKVTEKGKDVELRCDPISGHTALYWYRQSLGQGLEFLIYFQGNSAPDKSGLPSDRFSAERTGGSVSTLTIQRTQQEDSAVYLCASSPGGINSYEQYFGPGTRLTVT.

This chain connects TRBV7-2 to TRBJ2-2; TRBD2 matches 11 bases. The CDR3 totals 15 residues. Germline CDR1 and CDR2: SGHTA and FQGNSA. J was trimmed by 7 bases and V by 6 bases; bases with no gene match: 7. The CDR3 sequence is CASRPLAGVNGELFF. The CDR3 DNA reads TGTGCCAGCAGACCACTAGCGGGAGTTAACGGGGAGCTGTTTTTT.

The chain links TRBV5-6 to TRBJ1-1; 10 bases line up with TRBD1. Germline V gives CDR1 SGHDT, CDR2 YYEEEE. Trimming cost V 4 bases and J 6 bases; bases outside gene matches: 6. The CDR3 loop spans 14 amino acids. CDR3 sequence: CASSPGDRGSEAFF. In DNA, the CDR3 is TGTGCCAGCAGCCCGGGGGACAGGGGCTCTGAAGCTTTCTTT.

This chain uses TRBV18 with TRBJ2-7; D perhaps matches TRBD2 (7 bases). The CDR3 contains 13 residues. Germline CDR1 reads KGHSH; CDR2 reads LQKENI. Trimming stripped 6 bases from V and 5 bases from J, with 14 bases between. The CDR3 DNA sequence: TGTGCCAGCTCCGCGGTAGGGGGGGACGAGCAGTACTTC. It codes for CASSAVGGDEQYF.

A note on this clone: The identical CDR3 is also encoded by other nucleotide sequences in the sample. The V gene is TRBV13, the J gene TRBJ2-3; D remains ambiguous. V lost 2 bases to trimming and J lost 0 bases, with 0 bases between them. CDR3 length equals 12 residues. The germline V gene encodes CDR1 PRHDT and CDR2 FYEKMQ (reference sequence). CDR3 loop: CASSLSTDTQYF. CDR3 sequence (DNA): TGTGCCAGCAGCTTAAGCACAGATACGCAGTATTTT. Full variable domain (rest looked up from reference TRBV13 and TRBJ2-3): AAGVIQSPRHLIKEKRETATLKCYPIPRHDTVYWYQQGPGQDPQFLISFYEKMQSDKGSIPDRFSAQQFSDYHSELNMSSLELGDSALYFCASSLSTDTQYFGPGTRLTVL.

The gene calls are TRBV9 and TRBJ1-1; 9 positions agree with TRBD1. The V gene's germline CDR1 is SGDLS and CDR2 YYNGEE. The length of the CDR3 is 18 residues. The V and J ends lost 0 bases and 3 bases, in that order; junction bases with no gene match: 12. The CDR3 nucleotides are TGTGCCAGCAGCGTAGAAGGTACAGGGGGCTATTGGGACACTGAAGCTTTCTTT. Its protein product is CASSVEGTGGYWDTEAFF.

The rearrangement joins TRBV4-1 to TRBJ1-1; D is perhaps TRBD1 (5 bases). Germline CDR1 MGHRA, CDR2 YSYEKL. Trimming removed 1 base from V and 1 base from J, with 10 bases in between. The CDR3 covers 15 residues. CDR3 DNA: TGCGCCAGCAGCCAAGTGGGGGTTGAGAACACTGAAGCTTTCTTT. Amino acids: CASSQVGVENTEAFF.

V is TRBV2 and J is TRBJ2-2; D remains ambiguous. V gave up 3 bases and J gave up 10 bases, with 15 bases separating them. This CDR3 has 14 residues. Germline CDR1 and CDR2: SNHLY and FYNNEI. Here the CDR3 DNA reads TGTGCCAGCAGTGACGAAAGACTTCCCGAGGAGCTGTTTTTT. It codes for CASSDERLPEELFF. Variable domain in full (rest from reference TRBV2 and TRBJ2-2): EPEVTQTPSHQVTQMGQEVILRCVPISNHLYFYWYRQILGQKVEFLVSFYNNEISEKSEIFDDQFSVERPDGSNFTLKIRSTKLEDSAMYFCASSDERLPEELFFGEGSRLTVL.